The following is a T cell receptor beta chain sequence with its context. What it recognizes is unknown. A minimum of 7 million PBMCs was isolated per sample. A second about 7 to 11 cycle PCR used barcoded and J-beta primers. TCRdb reanalysed the 5' RACE reads using MiXCR and keeps one entry per CDR3 protein. The sample carries some 1.5 million distinct CDR3 sequences, 25% to 30% recorded once. Germline V gene lookup returns CDR1 MGHDK and CDR2 SYGVNS. This CDR3 has 14 amino acids. V lost 6 bases and J lost 3, with 15 bases in between. This entry comes from a study of blood T cells in healthy people across ages. Points from the study as a whole: Greater diversity and more naive CD4+ cells were seen in long-lived donors than in aged donors.

This TCR was recovered from a woman aged 25 to 39 in good health. Sequenced sample: blood. V is TRBV25-1 and J is TRBJ2-7; D could derive from TRBD1 or TRBD2 (5 bases each). CDR3 coding DNA: TGTGCCAGCAGCCCGGGACGCCGTTTCTACGAGCAGTACTTC. Translation gives CASSPGRRFYEQYF.